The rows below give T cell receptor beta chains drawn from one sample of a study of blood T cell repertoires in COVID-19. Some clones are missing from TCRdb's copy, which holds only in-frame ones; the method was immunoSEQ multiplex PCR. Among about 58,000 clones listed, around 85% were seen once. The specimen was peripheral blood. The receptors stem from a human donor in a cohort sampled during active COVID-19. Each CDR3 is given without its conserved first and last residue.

ASSLGGSGIVSYNEQF | TRBJ2-1 | TRBV5-4
SAWVRGRGEYEQY | TRBJ2-7 | TRBV29-1
SVETRTGLLNEQF | TRBJ2-1 | TRBV29-1
ASSEGDRTPRDTGELF | TRBJ2-2 | TRBV6-1
ASSTGAIETQY | TRBJ2-5 | TRBV19
ASHNSGNTIY | TRBJ1-3 | TRBV2
ASSYGQGGSIQY | TRBJ2-4 | TRBV5-6
ASSPKAASGELF | TRBJ2-2 | TRBV5-1
ASSQSPFQETQY | TRBJ2-5 | TRBV3-1/TRBV3-2
ASSDRTGGGTDTQY | TRBJ2-3 | TRBV6-1
ASRGTVYTGELF | TRBJ2-2 | TRBV19
ASSYGAGQIIEAF | TRBJ1-1 | TRBV28
ASSTRGGGGQPQH | TRBJ1-5 | TRBV19
ASSPGQYGYT | TRBJ1-2 | TRBV28
ASSFGQGAFGYT | TRBJ1-2 | TRBV3-1/TRBV3-2
ASSFRDSLDYGYT | TRBJ1-2 | TRBV7-9
ATSGGEAF | TRBJ1-1 | TRBV24-1
ASSLVAGDAAEQY | TRBJ2-7 | TRBV5-1
ASSLLGDRSYGYT | TRBJ1-2 | TRBV5-1
ASSLRTSGSRNEQF | TRBJ2-1 | TRBV3-1/TRBV3-2
ASSATPGTHASTDTQY | TRBJ2-3 | TRBV25-1
ASSPPARVYEQY | TRBJ2-7 | TRBV2
ASSVAEGGRREKLF | TRBJ1-4 | TRBV9
ATFTGTTSGNTIY | TRBJ1-3 | TRBV6-5